This T cell receptor beta chain was observed in a study of blood T cell repertoires in COVID-19. On the study more broadly: The cDNA or gDNA used as material had been derived from T cells, B-cell-depleted T cells, or PBMCs.

Participant age was roughly 18 to 95 years, and participants resided in around 24 US areas. Libraries were prepared by immunoSEQ multiplex PCR; TCRdb keeps only in-frame clonotypes and omits some of them. The sample has about 140,000 clones, approximately 84% seen once. The germline CDR1 and CDR2 sequences are MGHRA and YSYEKL. The CDR3 consists of 14 residues. The V end lost 8 bases, the J end lost 4 bases, and 14 bases lay between the germline ends. The V and J genes are TRBV4-1 and TRBJ2-2; D possibly corresponds to TRBD2 (7 bases). The sequencing input was PBMCs or T cells enriched from blood (not recorded which). This TCR derives from a woman aged 50 to 60 with acute COVID-19. Written as DNA, the CDR3 is TGCGCCAGCCGTGAAGGGGGGGGCACCGGGGAGCTGTTTTTT. It translates to CASREGGGTGELFF.